Listed below are T cell receptor beta chains from one sample, sequenced in a study of T cell responses to AZD1222 COVID-19 vaccine. TCRdb's copy holds only in-frame clones and misses some; the assay was immunoSEQ multiplex PCR. The sample has roughly 150,000 clones, over 75% seen once. Specimen: peripheral blood, collected on day 0 of AZD1222 vaccination. The receptors derive from an adult in good health. Both conserved end residues are part of each CDR3. Fields, in order: clone size, D gene, J gene, V gene, CDR3 protein, CDR3 DNA. A D gene is named only where the DNA matches it firmly. Clone sizes are given selectively: once, few, many, or a class where the clone is expanded.

clone_size: NA
d_call: NA
j_call: TRBJ1-5
v_call: TRBV18
cdr3_aa: CASSDGQYQPQHF
cdr3_nt: TGTGCCAGCTCAGATGGACAGTATCAGCCCCAGCATTTT

clone_size: NA
d_call: NA
j_call: TRBJ2-1
v_call: TRBV28
cdr3_aa: CASSPLMGKEYNEQFF
cdr3_nt: TGTGCCAGCAGTCCGTTAATGGGCAAGGAGTACAATGAGCAGTTCTTC

clone_size: NA
d_call: NA
j_call: TRBJ2-7
v_call: TRBV6-6
cdr3_aa: CASGPSSYEQYF
cdr3_nt: TGTGCCAGCGGGCCGAGCTCCTACGAGCAGTACTTC

clone_size: NA
d_call: TRBD2
j_call: TRBJ2-3
v_call: TRBV10-3
cdr3_aa: CAISLAGGLDTQYF
cdr3_nt: TGTGCCATCAGTTTAGCGGGAGGTTTAGATACGCAGTATTTT

clone_size: NA
d_call: TRBD1
j_call: TRBJ2-2
v_call: TRBV19
cdr3_aa: CASSRDRVRTGELFF
cdr3_nt: TGTGCCAGTAGTAGGGACAGGGTGCGGACCGGGGAGCTGTTTTTT

clone_size: NA
d_call: TRBD1
j_call: TRBJ1-4
v_call: TRBV7-6
cdr3_aa: CASSYGTGKSEKLFF
cdr3_nt: TGTGCCAGCAGCTACGGGACAGGGAAGAGTGAAAAACTGTTTTTT

clone_size: NA
d_call: TRBD1
j_call: TRBJ2-7
v_call: TRBV27
cdr3_aa: CASSLLGQGPRLSYEQYF
cdr3_nt: TGTGCCAGCAGTTTATTAGGACAGGGCCCTAGACTCTCCTACGAGCAGTACTTC

clone_size: NA
d_call: NA
j_call: TRBJ2-1
v_call: TRBV9
cdr3_aa: CASSQGTPREQFF
cdr3_nt: TGTGCCAGCAGCCAAGGAACTCCACGGGAGCAGTTCTTC

clone_size: NA
d_call: TRBD1
j_call: TRBJ2-3
v_call: TRBV2
cdr3_aa: CASSAGTGNTDTQYF
cdr3_nt: TGTGCCAGCAGCGCCGGGACAGGGAACACAGATACGCAGTATTTT

clone_size: NA
d_call: TRBD1
j_call: TRBJ1-4
v_call: TRBV29-1
cdr3_aa: CSVITGTANEKLFF
cdr3_nt: TGCAGCGTGATAACCGGGACAGCTAATGAAAAACTGTTTTTT

clone_size: NA
d_call: NA
j_call: TRBJ2-7
v_call: TRBV11-2
cdr3_aa: CASSLHQGTYGEQYF
cdr3_nt: TGTGCCAGCAGCCTACATCAAGGCACTTACGGGGAGCAGTACTTC

clone_size: NA
d_call: NA
j_call: TRBJ1-2
v_call: TRBV5-6
cdr3_aa: CASSLDRIYGYTF
cdr3_nt: TGTGCCAGCAGCTTGGATCGGATCTATGGCTACACCTTC

clone_size: NA
d_call: NA
j_call: TRBJ2-7
v_call: TRBV5-4
cdr3_aa: CASSRMADVNEQYF
cdr3_nt: TGTGCCAGCAGCCGTATGGCAGATGTAAACGAGCAGTACTTC

clone_size: NA
d_call: NA
j_call: TRBJ2-7
v_call: TRBV11-3
cdr3_aa: CASSPAGGRSYEQYF
cdr3_nt: TGTGCCAGCAGCCCCGCCGGGGGACGGAGCTACGAGCAGTACTTC

clone_size: NA
d_call: TRBD1
j_call: TRBJ1-6
v_call: TRBV5-4
cdr3_aa: CASSLFGTDNSPLHF
cdr3_nt: TGTGCCAGCAGCTTGTTTGGGACAGATAATTCACCCCTCCACTTT

clone_size: once
d_call: NA
j_call: TRBJ1-6
v_call: TRBV5-6
cdr3_aa: CASSLGSYNSPLHF
cdr3_nt: TGTGCCAGCAGCTTGGGCTCCTATAATTCACCCCTCCACTTT

clone_size: few
d_call: NA
j_call: TRBJ1-5
v_call: TRBV28
cdr3_aa: CASRSTGRLAQPQHF
cdr3_nt: TGTGCCAGCAGATCTACAGGGAGGTTAGCTCAGCCCCAGCATTTT

clone_size: once
d_call: NA
j_call: TRBJ1-1
v_call: TRBV6-5
cdr3_aa: CASSWELSLEAFF
cdr3_nt: TGTGCCAGCAGTTGGGAGCTAAGTTTAGAAGCTTTCTTT

clone_size: NA
d_call: NA
j_call: TRBJ2-7
v_call: TRBV7-2
cdr3_aa: CASSSSSYEQYF
cdr3_nt: TGTGCCAGCAGCTCAAGCTCCTACGAGCAGTACTTC

clone_size: NA
d_call: NA
j_call: TRBJ2-1
v_call: TRBV6-2/TRBV6-3
cdr3_aa: CASSYGSGYEQFF
cdr3_nt: TGTGCCAGCAGTTACGGCAGTGGCTATGAGCAGTTCTTC

clone_size: NA
d_call: NA
j_call: TRBJ2-3
v_call: TRBV5-1
cdr3_aa: CASSLDAGRNTDTQYF
cdr3_nt: TGCGCCAGCAGCTTGGATGCCGGGCGAAACACAGATACGCAGTATTTT

clone_size: NA
d_call: NA
j_call: TRBJ1-2
v_call: TRBV28
cdr3_aa: CASSSVGSYGYTF
cdr3_nt: TGTGCCAGCAGCAGCGTAGGGAGCTATGGCTACACCTTC

clone_size: NA
d_call: TRBD1
j_call: TRBJ2-7
v_call: TRBV24-1
cdr3_aa: CATSDSGTGKYYEQYF
cdr3_nt: TGTGCCACCAGTGATTCCGGGACAGGGAAATACTACGAGCAGTACTTC

clone_size: NA
d_call: NA
j_call: TRBJ2-3
v_call: TRBV3-1/TRBV3-2
cdr3_aa: CASSQDNPRTLVAVTDTQYF
cdr3_nt: TGTGCCAGCAGCCAAGATAACCCCAGGACTTTGGTAGCGGTCACAGATACGCAGTATTTT

clone_size: few
d_call: NA
j_call: TRBJ1-5
v_call: TRBV19
cdr3_aa: CASSLGTQDQPQHF
cdr3_nt: TGTGCCAGTAGTTTAGGGACACAAGATCAGCCCCAGCATTTT

clone_size: NA
d_call: NA
j_call: TRBJ1-6
v_call: TRBV28
cdr3_aa: CASSLDYNSPLHF
cdr3_nt: TGTGCCAGCAGTTTAGACTATAATTCACCCCTCCACTTT

clone_size: NA
d_call: TRBD1
j_call: TRBJ1-1
v_call: TRBV6-2/TRBV6-3
cdr3_aa: CASSYPTGGADCTEAFF
cdr3_nt: TGTGCCAGCAGTTACCCGACAGGGGGCGCGGATTGTACTGAAGCTTTCTTT

clone_size: NA
d_call: NA
j_call: TRBJ2-2
v_call: TRBV7-2
cdr3_aa: CASSLRQTGELFF
cdr3_nt: TGTGCCAGCAGCTTAAGACAGACCGGGGAGCTGTTTTTT

clone_size: NA
d_call: NA
j_call: TRBJ2-3
v_call: TRBV29-1
cdr3_aa: CSSEPGEDPTDTQYF
cdr3_nt: TGCAGCTCCGAGCCAGGCGAAGACCCCACAGATACGCAGTATTTT

clone_size: NA
d_call: NA
j_call: TRBJ2-5
v_call: TRBV2
cdr3_aa: CASMKAAEETQYF
cdr3_nt: TGTGCCAGCATGAAGGCAGCCGAAGAGACCCAGTACTTC

clone_size: NA
d_call: TRBD2
j_call: TRBJ2-1
v_call: TRBV4-3
cdr3_aa: CASSQVVAGISSYNEQFF
cdr3_nt: TGCGCCAGCAGCCAGGTCGTAGCGGGGATAAGCTCCTACAATGAGCAGTTCTTC

clone_size: NA
d_call: NA
j_call: TRBJ2-7
v_call: TRBV28
cdr3_aa: CASSVHSVGIVSYEQYF
cdr3_nt: TGTGCCAGCAGTGTCCACTCCGTGGGGATCGTGTCCTACGAGCAGTACTTC

clone_size: NA
d_call: TRBD2
j_call: TRBJ2-3
v_call: TRBV28
cdr3_aa: CASSSGTSGDTDTQYF
cdr3_nt: TGTGCCAGCAGTTCAGGGACTAGCGGGGACACAGATACGCAGTATTTT

clone_size: once
d_call: TRBD1
j_call: TRBJ1-6
v_call: TRBV5-4
cdr3_aa: CASSTDRVGHNSPLHF
cdr3_nt: TGTGCCAGCAGCACAGACAGGGTCGGCCATAATTCACCCCTCCACTTT

clone_size: NA
d_call: TRBD1
j_call: TRBJ2-2
v_call: TRBV14
cdr3_aa: CASSPDREYDGELFF
cdr3_nt: TGTGCCAGCAGCCCGGACAGGGAATATGACGGGGAGCTGTTTTTT

clone_size: NA
d_call: TRBD1
j_call: TRBJ2-1
v_call: TRBV9
cdr3_aa: CASSIGTDLYNEQFF
cdr3_nt: TGTGCCAGCAGCATCGGGACAGATCTCTACAATGAGCAGTTCTTC

clone_size: NA
d_call: NA
j_call: TRBJ1-6
v_call: TRBV28
cdr3_aa: CASSLADGSSYNSPLHF
cdr3_nt: TGTGCCAGCAGTTTAGCCGACGGTAGCTCCTATAATTCACCCCTCCACTTT

clone_size: NA
d_call: TRBD1
j_call: TRBJ2-1
v_call: TRBV9
cdr3_aa: CASSPSDRGLYEQFF
cdr3_nt: TGTGCCAGCAGCCCCAGCGACAGGGGGCTCTATGAGCAGTTCTTC

clone_size: NA
d_call: TRBD2
j_call: TRBJ2-1
v_call: TRBV5-1
cdr3_aa: CASSLTLSGVDSYNEQFF
cdr3_nt: TGCGCCAGCAGCTTGACGCTTAGCGGGGTGGATTCCTACAATGAGCAGTTCTTC

clone_size: NA
d_call: TRBD2
j_call: TRBJ2-2
v_call: TRBV25-1
cdr3_aa: CASSEGSGRNTGELFF
cdr3_nt: TGTGCCAGCAGTGAAGGTAGCGGGAGAAACACCGGGGAGCTGTTTTTT

clone_size: once
d_call: NA
j_call: TRBJ1-5
v_call: TRBV4-2
cdr3_aa: CASSQDSSNQPQHF
cdr3_nt: TGTGCCAGCAGCCAAGACTCCAGCAATCAGCCCCAGCATTTT

clone_size: NA
d_call: TRBD1
j_call: TRBJ1-1
v_call: TRBV4-2
cdr3_aa: CASSIYPGGYTEAFF
cdr3_nt: TGTGCCAGCAGCATCTACCCAGGGGGTTACACTGAAGCTTTCTTT

clone_size: NA
d_call: TRBD1
j_call: TRBJ1-1
v_call: TRBV7-2
cdr3_aa: CASSLGQGAGTEAFF
cdr3_nt: TGTGCCAGCAGCCTGGGACAGGGGGCTGGAACTGAAGCTTTCTTT